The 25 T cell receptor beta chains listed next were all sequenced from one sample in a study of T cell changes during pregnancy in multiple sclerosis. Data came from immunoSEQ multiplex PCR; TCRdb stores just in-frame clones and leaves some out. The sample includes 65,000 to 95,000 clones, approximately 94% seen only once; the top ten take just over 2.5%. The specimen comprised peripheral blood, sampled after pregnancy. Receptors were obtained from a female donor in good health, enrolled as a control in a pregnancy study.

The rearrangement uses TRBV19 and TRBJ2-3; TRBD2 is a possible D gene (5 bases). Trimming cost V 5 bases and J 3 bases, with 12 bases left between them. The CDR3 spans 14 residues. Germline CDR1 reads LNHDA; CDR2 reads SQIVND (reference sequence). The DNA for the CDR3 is TGTGCCAGTAGTCCAGGACTGGGGACAGATACGCAGTATTTT. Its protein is CASSPGLGTDTQYF. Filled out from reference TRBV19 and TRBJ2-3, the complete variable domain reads DGGITQSPKYLFRKEGQNVTLSCEQNLNHDAMYWYRQDPGQGLRLIYYSQIVNDFQKGDIAEGYSVSREKKESFPLTVTSAQKNPTAFYLCASSPGLGTDTQYFGPGTRLTVL.

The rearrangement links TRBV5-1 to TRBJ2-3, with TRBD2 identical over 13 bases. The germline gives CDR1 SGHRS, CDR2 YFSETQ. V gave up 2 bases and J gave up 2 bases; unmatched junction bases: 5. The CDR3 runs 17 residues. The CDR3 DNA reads TGCGCCAGCAGCTTCGGACTAGCGGGGGACTACACAGATACGCAGTATTTT. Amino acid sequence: CASSFGLAGDYTDTQYF.

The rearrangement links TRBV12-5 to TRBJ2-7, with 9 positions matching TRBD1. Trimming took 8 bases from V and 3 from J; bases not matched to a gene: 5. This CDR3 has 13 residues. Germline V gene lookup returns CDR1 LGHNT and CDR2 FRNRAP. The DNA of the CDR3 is TGTGCTAGTAGAGGGACAGGGAGCTACGAGCAGTACTTC. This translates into CASRGTGSYEQYF.

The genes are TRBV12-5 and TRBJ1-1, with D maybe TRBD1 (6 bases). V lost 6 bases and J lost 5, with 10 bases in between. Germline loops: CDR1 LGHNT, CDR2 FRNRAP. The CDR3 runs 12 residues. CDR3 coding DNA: TGTGCTAGTGGGGTGGGGGCTACTGAAGCTTTCTTT. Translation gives CASGVGATEAFF.

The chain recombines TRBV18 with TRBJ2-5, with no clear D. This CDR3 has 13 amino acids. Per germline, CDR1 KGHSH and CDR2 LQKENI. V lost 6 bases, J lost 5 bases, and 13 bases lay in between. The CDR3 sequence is CASSSGLSETQYF. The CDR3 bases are TGTGCCAGCTCCTCGGGTCTATCGGAGACCCAGTACTTC. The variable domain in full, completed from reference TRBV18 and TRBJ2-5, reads NAGVMQNPRHLVRRRGQEARLRCSPMKGHSHVYWYRQLPEEGLKFMVYLQKENIIDESGMPKERFSAEFPKEGPSILRIQQVVRGDSAAYFCASSSGLSETQYFGPGTRLLVL.

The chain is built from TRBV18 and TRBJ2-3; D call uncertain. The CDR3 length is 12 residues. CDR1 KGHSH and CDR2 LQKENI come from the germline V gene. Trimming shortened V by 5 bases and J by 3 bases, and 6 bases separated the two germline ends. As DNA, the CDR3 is TGTGCCAGCTCAGGCTCTACAGATACGCAGTATTTT. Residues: CASSGSTDTQYF.

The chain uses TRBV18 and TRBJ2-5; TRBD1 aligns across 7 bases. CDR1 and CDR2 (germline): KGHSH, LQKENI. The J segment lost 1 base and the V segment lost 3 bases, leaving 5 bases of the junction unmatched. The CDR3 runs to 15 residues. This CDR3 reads CASSPRTGTQETQYF. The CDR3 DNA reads TGTGCCAGCTCACCTCGGACAGGAACCCAAGAGACCCAGTACTTC. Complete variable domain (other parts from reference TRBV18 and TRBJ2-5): NAGVMQNPRHLVRRRGQEARLRCSPMKGHSHVYWYRQLPEEGLKFMVYLQKENIIDESGMPKERFSAEFPKEGPSILRIQQVVRGDSAAYFCASSPRTGTQETQYFGPGTRLLVL.

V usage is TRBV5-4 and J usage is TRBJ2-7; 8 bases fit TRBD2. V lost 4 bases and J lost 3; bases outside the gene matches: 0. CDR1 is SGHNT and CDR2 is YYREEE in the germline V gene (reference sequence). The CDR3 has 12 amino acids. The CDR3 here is CASSRGGYEQYF. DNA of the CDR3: TGTGCCAGCAGCCGGGGGGGCTACGAGCAGTACTTC.

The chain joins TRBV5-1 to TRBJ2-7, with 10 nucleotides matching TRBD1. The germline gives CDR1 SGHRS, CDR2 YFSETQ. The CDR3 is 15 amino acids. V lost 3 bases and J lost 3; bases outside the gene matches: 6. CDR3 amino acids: CASSSATGGGYEQYF. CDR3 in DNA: TGCGCCAGCAGCTCGGCGACAGGGGGCGGCTACGAGCAGTACTTC.

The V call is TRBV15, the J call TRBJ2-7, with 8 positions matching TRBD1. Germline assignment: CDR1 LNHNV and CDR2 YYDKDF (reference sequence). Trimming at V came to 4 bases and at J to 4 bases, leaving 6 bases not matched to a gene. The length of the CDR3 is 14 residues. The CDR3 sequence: CATSTRDRGYEQYF. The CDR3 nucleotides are TGTGCCACCAGCACGCGAGACAGGGGTTACGAGCAGTACTTC.

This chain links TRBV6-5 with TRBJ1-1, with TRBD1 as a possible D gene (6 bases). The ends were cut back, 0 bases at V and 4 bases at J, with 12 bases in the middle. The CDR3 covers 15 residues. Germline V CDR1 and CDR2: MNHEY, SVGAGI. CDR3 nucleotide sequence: TGTGCCAGCAGTTACTCGGCGGGGGCGGGCACTGAAGCTTTCTTT. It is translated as CASSYSAGAGTEAFF.

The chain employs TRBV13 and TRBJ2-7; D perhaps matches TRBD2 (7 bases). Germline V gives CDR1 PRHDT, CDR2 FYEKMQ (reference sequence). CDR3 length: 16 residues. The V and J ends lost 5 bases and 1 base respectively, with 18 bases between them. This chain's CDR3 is CASSPRGAGQSYEQYF. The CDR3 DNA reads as TGTGCCAGCAGCCCCCGGGGAGCGGGACAATCCTACGAGCAGTACTTC. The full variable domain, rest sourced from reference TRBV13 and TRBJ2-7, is AAGVIQSPRHLIKEKRETATLKCYPIPRHDTVYWYQQGPGQDPQFLISFYEKMQSDKGSIPDRFSAQQFSDYHSELNMSSLELGDSALYFCASSPRGAGQSYEQYFGPGTRLTVT.

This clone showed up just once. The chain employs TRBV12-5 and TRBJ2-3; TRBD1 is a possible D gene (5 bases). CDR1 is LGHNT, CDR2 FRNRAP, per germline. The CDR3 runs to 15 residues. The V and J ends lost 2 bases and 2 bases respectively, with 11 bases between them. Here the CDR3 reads CASGLRGGFTDTQYF. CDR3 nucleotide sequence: TGTGCTAGTGGTTTGAGGGGCGGCTTCACAGATACGCAGTATTTT.

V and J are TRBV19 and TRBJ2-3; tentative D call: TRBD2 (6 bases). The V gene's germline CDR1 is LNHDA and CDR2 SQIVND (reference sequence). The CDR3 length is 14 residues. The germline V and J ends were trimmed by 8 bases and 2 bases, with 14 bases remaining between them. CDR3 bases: TGTGCCAGTCGGTTAGGACTATACACAGATACGCAGTATTTT. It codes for CASRLGLYTDTQYF.

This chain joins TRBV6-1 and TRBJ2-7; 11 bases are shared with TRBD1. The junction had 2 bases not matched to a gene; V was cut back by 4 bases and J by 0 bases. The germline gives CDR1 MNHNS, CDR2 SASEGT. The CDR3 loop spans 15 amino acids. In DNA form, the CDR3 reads TGTGCCAGCAGTGGAGGGACAGGGGGCTCCTACGAGCAGTACTTC. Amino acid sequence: CASSGGTGGSYEQYF.

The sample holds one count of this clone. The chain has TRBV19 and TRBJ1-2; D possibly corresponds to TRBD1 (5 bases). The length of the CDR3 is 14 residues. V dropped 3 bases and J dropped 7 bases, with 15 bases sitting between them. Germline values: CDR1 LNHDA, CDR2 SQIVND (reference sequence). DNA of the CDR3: TGTGCCAGTAGTATGTCCTCCAGGGCCGGTGGCTACACCTTC. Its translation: CASSMSSRAGGYTF.

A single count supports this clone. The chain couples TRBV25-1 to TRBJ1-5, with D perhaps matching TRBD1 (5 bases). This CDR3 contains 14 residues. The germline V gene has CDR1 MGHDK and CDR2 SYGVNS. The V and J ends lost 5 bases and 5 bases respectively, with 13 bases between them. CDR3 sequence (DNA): TGTGCCAGCAGTCCACCTTGGGGGGATCAGCCCCAGCATTTT. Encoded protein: CASSPPWGDQPQHF. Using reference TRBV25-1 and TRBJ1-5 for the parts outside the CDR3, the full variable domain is EADIYQTPRYLVIGTGKKITLECSQTMGHDKMYWYQQDPGMELHLIHYSYGVNSTEKGDLSSESTVSRIRTEHFPLTLESARPSHTSQYLCASSPPWGDQPQHFGDGTRLSIL.

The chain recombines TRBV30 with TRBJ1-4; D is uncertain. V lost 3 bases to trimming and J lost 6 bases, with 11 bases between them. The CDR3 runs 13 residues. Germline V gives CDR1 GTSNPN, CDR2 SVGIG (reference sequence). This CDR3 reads CAWRPDRDEKLFF. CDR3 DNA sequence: TGTGCCTGGAGGCCAGATCGGGATGAAAAACTGTTTTTT.

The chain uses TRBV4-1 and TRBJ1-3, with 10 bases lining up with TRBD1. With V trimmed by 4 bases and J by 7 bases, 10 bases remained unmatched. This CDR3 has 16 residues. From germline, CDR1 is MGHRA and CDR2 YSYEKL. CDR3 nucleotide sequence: TGCGCCAGCAGCCCGGGACAGGGGATTTTTTGGAACACCATATATTTT. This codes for CASSPGQGIFWNTIYF.

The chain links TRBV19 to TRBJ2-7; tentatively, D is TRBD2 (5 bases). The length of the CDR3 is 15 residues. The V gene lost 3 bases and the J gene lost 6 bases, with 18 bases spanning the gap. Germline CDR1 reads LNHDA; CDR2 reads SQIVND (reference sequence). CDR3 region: CASSILLADGREQYF. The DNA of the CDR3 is TGTGCCAGTAGTATTTTGCTAGCCGATGGACGCGAGCAGTACTTC.

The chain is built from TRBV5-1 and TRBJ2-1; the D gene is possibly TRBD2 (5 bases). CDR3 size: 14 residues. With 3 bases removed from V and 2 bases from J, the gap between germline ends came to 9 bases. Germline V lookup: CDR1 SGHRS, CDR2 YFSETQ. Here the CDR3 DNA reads TGCGCCAGCAGCTCTGCGGGCGCCTACAATGAGCAGTTCTTC. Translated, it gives CASSSAGAYNEQFF.

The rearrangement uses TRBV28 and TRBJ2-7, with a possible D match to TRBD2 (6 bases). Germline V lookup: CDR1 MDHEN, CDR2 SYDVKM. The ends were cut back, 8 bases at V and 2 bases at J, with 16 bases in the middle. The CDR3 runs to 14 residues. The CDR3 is CASRTGTHTYEQYF. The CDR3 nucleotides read TGTGCCAGCCGTACCGGGACTCATACCTACGAGCAGTACTTC. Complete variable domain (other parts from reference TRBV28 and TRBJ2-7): DVKVTQSSRYLVKRTGEKVFLECVQDMDHENMFWYRQDPGLGLRLIYFSYDVKMKEKGDIPEGYSVSREKKERFSLILESASTNQTSMYLCASRTGTHTYEQYFGPGTRLTVT.

The CDR3 DNA follows: TGCGCCAGCAGTGGGACAGGGGATGGTTCACCCCTCCACTTT. This translates into CASSGTGDGSPLHF. J is TRBJ1-6 and V is TRBV5-1; 10 bases fit TRBD1. CDR3 length equals 14 residues. CDR1 SGHRS and CDR2 YFSETQ come from the germline V gene. V was pared by 5 bases and J by 9 bases, with 5 bases of the junction left unmatched.

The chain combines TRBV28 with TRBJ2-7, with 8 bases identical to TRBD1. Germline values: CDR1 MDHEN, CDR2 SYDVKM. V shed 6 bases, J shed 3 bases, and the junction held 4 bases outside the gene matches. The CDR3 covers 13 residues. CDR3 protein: CASRSGQGYEQYF. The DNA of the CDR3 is TGTGCCAGCAGATCCGGACAGGGCTACGAGCAGTACTTC.

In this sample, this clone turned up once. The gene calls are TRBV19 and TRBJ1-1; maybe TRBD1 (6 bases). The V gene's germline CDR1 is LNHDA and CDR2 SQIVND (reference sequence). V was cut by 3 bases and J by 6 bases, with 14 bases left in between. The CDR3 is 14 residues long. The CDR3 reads CASSMSGVFAEAFF. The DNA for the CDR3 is TGTGCCAGTAGTATGTCAGGGGTGTTCGCTGAAGCTTTCTTT. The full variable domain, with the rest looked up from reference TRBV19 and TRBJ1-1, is DGGITQSPKYLFRKEGQNVTLSCEQNLNHDAMYWYRQDPGQGLRLIYYSQIVNDFQKGDIAEGYSVSREKKESFPLTVTSAQKNPTAFYLCASSMSGVFAEAFFGQGTRLTVV.